The rows below give T cell receptor beta chains drawn from one sample of a study of response to subunit inactivated influenza vaccine. In TCRdb, the RT-PCR reads were re-called with MiXCR into one record per CDR3 protein. The sample lists roughly 670,000 distinct CDR3 sequences; 14% were seen once. This specimen consisted of PBMCs from blood, obtained 14 to 15 days before vaccination. Source of these receptors: a man aged 50 or older who received an inactivated influenza vaccine. Each CDR3 is given with its conserved first and last residue. D genes are given only for firm matches. A row's size may be missing; if present it is once, few, many or a size class.

size	J	V	D	DNA	CDR3
.	TRBJ1-3	TRBV6-1	.	TGTGCCAGCATGGGACACCCTTCTGGAAACACCATATATTTT	CASMGHPSGNTIYF
many	TRBJ2-3	TRBV5-5	.	TGTGCCAGCAGCCAATCGCTGCACGGCACAGATACGCAGTATTTT	CASSQSLHGTDTQYF
few	TRBJ2-2	TRBV10-2	TRBD2	TGCGCCAGCAGTGAGTCGCGCCTAGCGGGGGGGCCGAACACCGGGGAGCTGTTTTTT	CASSESRLAGGPNTGELFF
few	TRBJ2-3	TRBV6-2/TRBV6-3	TRBD2	TGTGCCAGCAGTTACCCTAGACTAGCGGATACGCAGTATTTT	CASSYPRLADTQYF
few	TRBJ2-7	TRBV7-9	TRBD2	TGTGCCAGCAGCTTTGGCGGGGGGGCTCACGAGCAGTACTTC	CASSFGGGAHEQYF
.	TRBJ2-1	TRBV7-2	TRBD2	TGTGCCAGCAGCTTAGGAGGGTTGTCTAGCGGTGAGCAGTTCTTC	CASSLGGLSSGEQFF
few	TRBJ2-7	TRBV7-8	TRBD1	TGTGCCAGCAGCCCCACTGACAGGGAGTGGGACGAGCAGTACTTC	CASSPTDREWDEQYF
few	TRBJ2-1	TRBV2	TRBD1	TGTGCCAGCAGTGAAGGACAGGGGTGGGATGAGCAGTTCTTC	CASSEGQGWDEQFF
.	TRBJ2-1	TRBV7-2	.	TGTGCCACCTCCGAGGGATATAGCTCCTACAATGAGCAGTTCTTC	CATSEGYSSYNEQFF
.	TRBJ1-2	TRBV7-6	.	TGTGCCAGCAGCCCCAGGGTTAACTATGGCTACACCTTC	CASSPRVNYGYTF
.	TRBJ1-2	TRBV30	.	TGTGCCTGGATGCTAGCTCCCCGGGACAAGATTTTTACCTTC	CAWMLAPRDKIFTF
few	TRBJ1-6	TRBV5-1	.	TGCGCCAGTAGCCTTCTTTATTTGGGGGGAGATTCACCCCTCCACTTT	CASSLLYLGGDSPLHF
.	TRBJ1-5	TRBV12-3/TRBV12-4	.	TGTGCCAGCAGTTTATCTGGGCCGATAAATCAGCCCCAGCATTTT	CASSLSGPINQPQHF
few	TRBJ2-1	TRBV10-3	.	TGTGCCACCGGCGGGGGAGGGGGGTACAATGAGCAGTTCTTC	CATGGGGGYNEQFF
many	TRBJ1-5	TRBV4-2	TRBD1	TGTGCCAGCAGCCCAGAGACAGGGCCCAAGCAGCCCCAGCATTTT	CASSPETGPKQPQHF
few	TRBJ1-6	TRBV12-3/TRBV12-4	.	TGTGCCAGCAGTTGGGACACTCAATCACCCCTCCACTTT	CASSWDTQSPLHF
few	TRBJ2-7	TRBV7-2	.	TGTGCCAGCAGCCCTCGCACAGGGTTATACGAGCAGTACTTC	CASSPRTGLYEQYF
.	TRBJ1-6	TRBV4-1	.	TGCGCCAGCAGCCAAGATGCTACAGGGAGTAATTCACCCCTCCACTTT	CASSQDATGSNSPLHF
few	TRBJ1-6	TRBV4-3	.	TGCGCCAGCAGCCAAGATTTGCGCGGATCACCCCTCCACTTT	CASSQDLRGSPLHF
few	TRBJ2-3	TRBV7-9	TRBD2	TGTGCCAGCAGCCCTCCACGCGGGGGGGCCACAGATACGCAGTATTTT	CASSPPRGGATDTQYF
.	TRBJ2-7	TRBV6-1	TRBD2	TGTGCCAGCACCTATGGCGGGGGAAGCTACGAGCAGTACTTC	CASTYGGGSYEQYF
many	TRBJ2-7	TRBV24-1	TRBD2	TGTGCCACCAGTGGTGTAGCGGGGGGAACGTACGAGCAGTACTTC	CATSGVAGGTYEQYF
.	TRBJ1-5	TRBV2	TRBD1	TGTGCCAGCAGTGGACCGGGACAGGGTTTGGGGTGGACGCCCCAGCATTTT	CASSGPGQGLGWTPQHF
few	TRBJ2-3	TRBV11-1	.	TGTGCCAGCAGCTTAGTCGGTTTAGATACGCAGTATTTT	CASSLVGLDTQYF
.	TRBJ2-5	TRBV6-5	.	TGTGCCAGCAGTTACTCGTATCGACGGGAGACCCAGTACTTC	CASSYSYRRETQYF
.	TRBJ1-1	TRBV20-1	.	TGCAGTGCTGACCGGGCCCCTGGGAACACTGAAGCTTTCTTT	CSADRAPGNTEAFF
.	TRBJ2-5	TRBV7-6	.	TGTGCCAGCAGCTTTACAGGACTAAACGGGGAGACCCAGTACTTC	CASSFTGLNGETQYF
.	TRBJ2-1	TRBV27	TRBD2	TGTGCCTCTAGCGGGAGTCAGCACTACAATGAGCAGTTCTTC	CASSGSQHYNEQFF